One and the same sample provided the 9 T cell receptor beta chains below, sequenced in a study of T-cell reconstitution after alpha-beta-depleted transplantation in children (dated by TCRdb to 2015 to 2016). Library preparation was by PCR. The instrument was an Illumina HiSeq 2500. TCR libraries were prepared with molecular barcoding, using unique molecular identifiers to normalize TCRbeta repertoire quantification. The public reads were reprocessed in TCRdb via fastp at Q25 and MiXCR, keeping in-frame beta chains. When rows share a CDR3 protein, they turn into one entry using the most common DNA and genes. The sample table lists more than 200,000 distinct CDR3 sequences, around 25% of them with a count of one. Approximately 2.5% of the sample is held by the ten biggest clonotypes. This specimen's treatment or condition label, per the study, means: allogeneic hematopoietic cell transplantation with graft depleted of TCRalphabeta T cells and CD19 B cells.

The specimen was PBMCs, collected before TCRalphabeta/CD19-depleted stem cell transplant. The source is a girl under 10 years old with Fanconi anemia, due to receive a stem cell transplant.

This clonotype was recorded many times. This chain links TRBV7-9 with TRBJ1-1; no clear D. The CDR3 loop spans 15 amino acids. Per the germline V gene, CDR1 is SEHNR and CDR2 is FQNEAQ (reference sequence). The ends were cut back, 1 base at V and 5 bases at J, with 14 bases in the middle. CDR3 DNA sequence: TGTGCCAGCAGCTTAGGGTTCGTGAGGAGAACTGAAGCTTTCTTT. Its translation: CASSLGFVRRTEAFF.

The V and J genes are TRBV5-1 and TRBJ2-7, with TRBD2 identical over 8 bases. This CDR3 is 15 amino acids long. CDR1 is SGHRS, CDR2 YFSETQ, per germline. V shed 5 bases, J shed 5 bases, and the junction held 12 bases outside the gene matches. This chain's CDR3 is CASRALGGGTNEQYF. DNA for the CDR3: TGCGCCAGCAGAGCGCTCGGCGGGGGGACCAACGAGCAGTACTTC.

This chain joins TRBV20-1 and TRBJ2-7; TRBD2 might be the D (5 bases). Deletions cut 0 bases from V and 2 bases from J, with 11 bases between. Germline loops: CDR1 DFQATT, CDR2 SNEGSKA (reference sequence). CDR3 length: 14 residues. CDR3 coding DNA: TGCAGTGCTAGAGATCGGCGGGTCCCCTACGAGCAGTACTTC. This gives the protein CSARDRRVPYEQYF.

The sample holds many counts of this clonotype. Here the CDR3 reads CASSDPTGTGGHEQYF. CDR3 bases: TGCGCCAGCAGTGATCCGACCGGGACAGGAGGCCACGAGCAGTACTTC. The V gene is TRBV10-2, the J gene TRBJ2-7; 8 bases agree with TRBD1. The CDR3 length is 16 residues. J was trimmed by 5 bases and V by 3 bases; bases with no gene match: 12. From germline, CDR1 is WSHSY and CDR2 SAAADI.

This clonotype was recorded many times. This chain links TRBV12-3 or TRBV12-4 with TRBJ2-5; D not certain. The CDR3 covers 15 residues. Trimming took 3 bases from V and 2 from J, leaving 13 bases between them. CDR3 in DNA: TGTGCCAGCAGTTTGTGGGGTGGGCGGCAAGAGACCCAGTACTTC. This codes for CASSLWGGRQETQYF.

Many counts were recorded for this clonotype. The chain is built from TRBV7-3 and TRBJ1-6; D not resolved. Trimming cost V 0 bases and J 7 bases, with 4 bases left between them. Germline assignment: CDR1 SGHTA and CDR2 FQGTGA. The CDR3 sequence is 13 residues long. CDR3 nucleotides: TGTGCCAGCAGCTTAACGGGGAATTCACCCCTCCACTTT. Encoded protein: CASSLTGNSPLHF.

This clonotype came up a few times. V gene TRBV7-4 combines with J gene TRBJ2-2, with D possibly matching TRBD1 (6 bases). Per the germline V gene, CDR1 is SGHVT and CDR2 is SQSDAQ. V lost 5 bases, J lost 7 bases, and 14 bases lay in between. The CDR3 spans 14 residues. CDR3 region: CASSLNWDIGELFF. CDR3 sequence (DNA): TGTGCCAGCAGCCTTAATTGGGACATCGGGGAGCTGTTTTTT. The variable domain in full, completed from reference TRBV7-4 and TRBJ2-2, reads GAGVSQSPRYKVAKRGRDVALRCDSISGHVTLYWYRQTLGQGSEVLTYSQSDAQRDKSGRPSGRFSAERPERSVSTLKIQRTEQGDSAVYLCASSLNWDIGELFFGEGSRLTVL.

Ten or more counts support this clonotype. The rearrangement joins TRBV20-1 to TRBJ2-3; no firm D call. This CDR3 region has 15 residues. Germline CDR1 DFQATT, CDR2 SNEGSKA (reference sequence). Trimming cost V 1 base and J 0 bases, with 11 bases left between them. CDR3 nucleotides: TGCAGTGCTAGAGGGTTCTTAGATAGCACAGATACGCAGTATTTT. Translating gives CSARGFLDSTDTQYF.

This clonotype was seen only a few times. The chain couples TRBV28 to TRBJ2-7; tentatively, D is TRBD2 (6 bases). This CDR3 spans 12 amino acids. V lost 2 bases, J lost 8 bases, and 10 bases lay in between. CDR1 is MDHEN and CDR2 is SYDVKM in the germline V gene. The CDR3 sequence: CASSLPGRKQYF. The CDR3 DNA reads TGTGCCAGCAGTTTACCAGGGAGGAAGCAGTACTTC.